This T cell receptor beta chain was captured in a study of Graves' ophthalmopathy and Graves' hyperthyroidism. CDR3 length: 13 residues. Germline V gene data show CDR1 as SGHTA and CDR2 as FQGNSA. V was shortened by 3 bases and J by 1 base, with 6 bases between the two germline ends. Excluded were patients with other autoimmune diseases, uncontrolled infections, pregnancy or lactation. This clonotype was counted at least ten times. Investigators amplified TCR beta CDR3 regions from RNA transcripts. HTBI-primed RT-PCR formed the first round, and a multiplex PCR formed the second. TCRdb reprocessed the multiplex PCR reads with MiXCR, giving one entry per CDR3 protein. The data show a few hundred thousand distinct CDR3 sequences, with over 15% seen just once and 5.5% to 8% held by the top ten.

The rearrangement links TRBV7-2 to TRBJ1-1; D unresolved. Sequencing used peripheral blood. The TCR sequence derives from a woman aged 18-29 years with stable Graves' hyperthyroidism. This CDR3 is CASSLAANTEAFF. The DNA for the CDR3 is TGTGCCAGCAGCTTGGCGGCGAACACTGAAGCTTTCTTT.